The sequence of this T cell receptor (beta chain) was determined in a study of graft-versus-host responses after intestinal transplantation. Study overall: Isolated intestinal, liver-intestinal, or multivisceral transplants were what recipients had. Anti-thymocyte globulin served as induction for all recipients, who then took tacrolimus and steroids for about 3 years. Findings of the study overall: Recipient-marrow GvH clones were detected, some having first appeared in ileum or blood.

This clone showed up just a few times. Its antigen is currently unknown. Per the germline V gene, CDR1 is SGHRS and CDR2 is YFSETQ. V was trimmed by 2 bases and J by 0 bases, leaving 9 bases between them. CDR3 size: 14 residues. Some clones are missing from TCRdb's copy, which holds only in-frame ones; the method was immunoSEQ multiplex PCR. The top ten hold approximately 2.2% of the sample, which has approximately 40,000 clones, roughly 89% seen once. J is TRBJ2-7 and V is TRBV5-1; TRBD1 is a possible D gene (6 bases). Sequencing used PBMCs, obtained 300 to 320 days after intestinal transplant. This TCR derives from a human patient who received an intestinal transplant, so some T cells may come from the graft donor. CDR3 nucleotides: TGCGCCAGCAGCTTTGGACAGAACTCCTACGAGCAGTACTTC. It yields the protein CASSFGQNSYEQYF.